The rows below give T cell receptor beta chains drawn from one sample of a study of T-cell memory formation after mild COVID-19. From the 5' RACE reads, TCRdb called clonotypes with MiXCR, one entry per CDR3 protein. The sample has roughly 600,000 distinct CDR3 sequences, approximately 18% seen once. Sequencing was performed on PBMCs or a T cell subset sorted from them (not recorded which). The receptors were gathered from an adult woman who had mild COVID-19 (a few samples of this study predate the infection). Cell type and time point are not known. CDR3s leave out the opening cysteine and the closing phenylalanine or tryptophan. Size is stated for part of the rows, as once, few or many counts, or as a class when the clone is expanded.

v_call: TRBV3-1; clone_size: few; cdr3_length: 14; cdr3_aa: ASSQPWTSGIYEQY
v_call: TRBV13; clone_size: .; cdr3_length: 13; cdr3_aa: ASSSRGLPAYEQY
v_call: TRBV6-6; clone_size: few; cdr3_length: 15; cdr3_aa: ASSYSKQKLSPYEQY
v_call: TRBV27; clone_size: .; cdr3_length: 15; cdr3_aa: ASSLSGLAASTDTQY
v_call: TRBV6-2/TRBV6-3; clone_size: many; cdr3_length: 11; cdr3_aa: ASSYLGGETQY
v_call: TRBV7-4; clone_size: .; cdr3_length: 11; cdr3_aa: ATYTSGRYEQY
v_call: TRBV3-1; clone_size: .; cdr3_length: 11; cdr3_aa: ASSHSGEYGYT
v_call: TRBV7-9; clone_size: .; cdr3_length: 11; cdr3_aa: ASSLMESTEAF
v_call: TRBV18; clone_size: few; cdr3_length: 16; cdr3_aa: ASSPTRQGARGANVLT
v_call: TRBV2; clone_size: .; cdr3_length: 14; cdr3_aa: ASSGPSGASTDTQY
v_call: TRBV5-1; clone_size: few; cdr3_length: 13; cdr3_aa: ASSPMGTDTSPLH
v_call: TRBV5-1; clone_size: .; cdr3_length: 12; cdr3_aa: ASSPGVGNYGYT
v_call: TRBV20-1; clone_size: .; cdr3_length: 10; cdr3_aa: RAQGGNTEAF
v_call: TRBV5-6; clone_size: .; cdr3_length: 14; cdr3_aa: ASSLPVRGGYEKLF
v_call: TRBV10-3; clone_size: few; cdr3_length: 12; cdr3_aa: AISQLAQMYGYT
v_call: TRBV6-2/TRBV6-3; clone_size: .; cdr3_length: 13; cdr3_aa: ASNWGDGVGETQY
v_call: TRBV5-1; clone_size: few; cdr3_length: 12; cdr3_aa: ASSLFTGDQPQH
v_call: TRBV5-5; clone_size: few; cdr3_length: 13; cdr3_aa: ASSREEGLRGTQY
v_call: TRBV29-1; clone_size: .; cdr3_length: 10; cdr3_aa: SVGHTNTEAF
v_call: TRBV4-3; clone_size: few; cdr3_length: 16; cdr3_aa: ASSRLLRRLARFNEQF
v_call: TRBV5-1; clone_size: .; cdr3_length: 10; cdr3_aa: ASSLVGQGAF
v_call: TRBV7-2; clone_size: many; cdr3_length: 12; cdr3_aa: ASGPTSSGNTIY
v_call: TRBV9; clone_size: .; cdr3_length: 14; cdr3_aa: ASSATGALSYNEQF
v_call: TRBV24-1; clone_size: .; cdr3_length: 12; cdr3_aa: ATSDVDFNQPQH
v_call: TRBV20-1; clone_size: few; cdr3_length: 13; cdr3_aa: SASLTRPGTDTQY
v_call: TRBV12-3/TRBV12-4; clone_size: few; cdr3_length: 13; cdr3_aa: ASSSPTSGSYEQY
v_call: TRBV7-9; clone_size: .; cdr3_length: 14; cdr3_aa: ASSSQGGLNTGELF
v_call: TRBV7-2; clone_size: .; cdr3_length: 13; cdr3_aa: ASSLLGTGQGILH
v_call: TRBV5-1; clone_size: .; cdr3_length: 12; cdr3_aa: ASSLGLVDYEQY